This is a list of T cell receptor beta chains from one sample in a study of blood T cell repertoires in COVID-19. The protocol was immunoSEQ multiplex PCR, while the TCRdb copy is restricted to in-frame clones and leaves out a portion. The data show approximately 150,000 clones, approximately 86% seen once. Sequencing used PBMCs or T cells enriched from blood (not recorded which). The source is a woman aged 35 to 49 who had recovered from COVID-19. Both conserved end residues are part of each CDR3. D genes are given only for firm matches. Size is stated for part of the rows, as once, few or many counts, or as a class when the clone is expanded.

V gene: TRBV2; J gene: TRBJ2-2; D gene: TRBD2; clone size: .; CDR3 DNA: TGTGCCAGCAGAGTAGCGGGAGGGCCAAACACCGGGGAGCTGTTTTTT; CDR3 protein: CASRVAGGPNTGELFF
V gene: TRBV10-1; J gene: TRBJ1-2; D gene: .; clone size: .; CDR3 DNA: TGCGCCAGCAGGACCACAGGGAAGTACTATGGCTACACCTTC; CDR3 protein: CASRTTGKYYGYTF
V gene: TRBV2; J gene: TRBJ2-7; D gene: .; clone size: few; CDR3 DNA: TGTGCCAGCAGGACTTCCCCGAACGAGCAGTACTTC; CDR3 protein: CASRTSPNEQYF
V gene: TRBV3-1/TRBV3-2; J gene: TRBJ2-3; D gene: TRBD2; clone size: few; CDR3 DNA: TGTGCCAGCAGCCCTCTCTTGGTGGCGGGAGCCACAGATACGCAGTATTTT; CDR3 protein: CASSPLLVAGATDTQYF
V gene: TRBV30; J gene: TRBJ1-6; D gene: .; clone size: .; CDR3 DNA: TGTGCCTGGAGCGGGGTCAAGAGCGGTAATTCACCCCTCCACTTT; CDR3 protein: CAWSGVKSGNSPLHF
V gene: TRBV2; J gene: TRBJ2-3; D gene: TRBD1; clone size: .; CDR3 DNA: TGTGCCAGCAGGGGGACAGGGATAAATACGCAGTATTTT; CDR3 protein: CASRGTGINTQYF
V gene: TRBV25-1; J gene: TRBJ2-7; D gene: .; clone size: many; CDR3 DNA: TGTGCCAGCAGTGGTGCAGTCCGAGAGCAGTACTTC; CDR3 protein: CASSGAVREQYF
V gene: TRBV5-8; J gene: TRBJ2-7; D gene: .; clone size: .; CDR3 DNA: TGTGCCAGCAGGTTCCAGGGTAGCTCCTACGAGCAGTACTTC; CDR3 protein: CASRFQGSSYEQYF
V gene: TRBV19; J gene: TRBJ2-1; D gene: TRBD2; clone size: .; CDR3 DNA: TGTGCCAGTAGGACTAGCGGCTCCTACAATGAGCAGTTCTTC; CDR3 protein: CASRTSGSYNEQFF
V gene: TRBV3-1/TRBV3-2; J gene: TRBJ2-1; D gene: TRBD2; clone size: .; CDR3 DNA: TGTGCCAGCAGCCCCTACCTGGCGGGGGTTTACAATGAGCAGTTCTTC; CDR3 protein: CASSPYLAGVYNEQFF
V gene: TRBV7-8; J gene: TRBJ2-1; D gene: TRBD2; clone size: .; CDR3 DNA: TGTGCCAGCAGCTTAGGTGCTAGCGGGAACAATGAGCAGTTCTTC; CDR3 protein: CASSLGASGNNEQFF
V gene: TRBV7-9; J gene: TRBJ1-5; D gene: .; clone size: few; CDR3 DNA: TGTGCCAGCAGCTGGACAGATAGCAATCAGCCCCAGCATTTT; CDR3 protein: CASSWTDSNQPQHF
V gene: TRBV29-1; J gene: TRBJ2-7; D gene: .; clone size: .; CDR3 DNA: TGCAGCGTTGGAACTTTCGACGAGCAGTACTTC; CDR3 protein: CSVGTFDEQYF
V gene: TRBV9; J gene: TRBJ1-6; D gene: .; clone size: .; CDR3 DNA: TGTGCCAGCAGCGTAGTACCCGAGAGTAATTCACCCCTCCACTTT; CDR3 protein: CASSVVPESNSPLHF
V gene: TRBV7-8; J gene: TRBJ1-5; D gene: TRBD1; clone size: .; CDR3 DNA: TGTGCCAGCAGCTCCCTAGACAGGGGGCTTCAGCCCCAGCATTTT; CDR3 protein: CASSSLDRGLQPQHF
V gene: TRBV2; J gene: TRBJ1-5; D gene: TRBD1; clone size: .; CDR3 DNA: TGTGCCAGCACCAGGACAGGACGCAATCAGCCCCAGCATTTT; CDR3 protein: CASTRTGRNQPQHF
V gene: TRBV18; J gene: TRBJ2-2; D gene: TRBD2; clone size: .; CDR3 DNA: TGTGCCAGCTCCCTCACAGATTTTTCGGTTAGCGGGAGACAAAACACCGGGGAGCTGTTTTTT; CDR3 protein: CASSLTDFSVSGRQNTGELFF
V gene: TRBV20-1; J gene: TRBJ2-3; D gene: TRBD2; clone size: .; CDR3 DNA: TGCAGTGCTAGTGGGGGGGGGACTAGCGATACGCAGTATTTT; CDR3 protein: CSASGGGTSDTQYF
V gene: TRBV2; J gene: TRBJ2-1; D gene: TRBD2; clone size: once; CDR3 DNA: TGTGCCAGCAGTGAGGGGACTAGCGGGGACTCTTACAATGAGCAGTTCTTC; CDR3 protein: CASSEGTSGDSYNEQFF
V gene: TRBV29-1; J gene: TRBJ2-2; D gene: TRBD1; clone size: once; CDR3 DNA: TGCAGCGTTGGATGGGACAGGGTATCGGACACCGGGGAGCTGTTTTTT; CDR3 protein: CSVGWDRVSDTGELFF
V gene: TRBV6-5; J gene: TRBJ2-1; D gene: TRBD2; clone size: .; CDR3 DNA: TGTGCCACCCTACTAGCGGGAGGGGTCAATGAGCAGTTCTTC; CDR3 protein: CATLLAGGVNEQFF
V gene: TRBV5-6; J gene: TRBJ1-4; D gene: .; clone size: .; CDR3 DNA: TGTGCCAGCAGCTTGCAATCTCGGGAGTACGGTGAAAAACTGTTTTTT; CDR3 protein: CASSLQSREYGEKLFF
V gene: TRBV7-9; J gene: TRBJ2-1; D gene: TRBD1; clone size: .; CDR3 DNA: TGTGCCAGCAGCCTAAGACAGGGTTGGAATGAGCAGTTCTTC; CDR3 protein: CASSLRQGWNEQFF
V gene: TRBV2; J gene: TRBJ1-2; D gene: TRBD1; clone size: .; CDR3 DNA: TGTGCCAGAACGACAGGGTCTGACTATGGCTACACCTTC; CDR3 protein: CARTTGSDYGYTF
V gene: TRBV13; J gene: TRBJ2-3; D gene: .; clone size: .; CDR3 DNA: TGTGCCAGCAGCGTCCCGGGACTGGCAGATACGCAGTATTTT; CDR3 protein: CASSVPGLADTQYF
V gene: TRBV29-1; J gene: TRBJ1-1; D gene: .; clone size: .; CDR3 DNA: TGCAGCGCCCAGGACGGAGGGAACACTGAAGCTTTCTTT; CDR3 protein: CSAQDGGNTEAFF
V gene: TRBV9; J gene: TRBJ2-7; D gene: TRBD2; clone size: .; CDR3 DNA: TGTGCCAGCAGCGTAGGGGCGGGAGGGAGGTACGAGCAGTACTTC; CDR3 protein: CASSVGAGGRYEQYF
V gene: TRBV2; J gene: TRBJ1-2; D gene: .; clone size: once; CDR3 DNA: TGTGCCAGCAGTCGGACAGTGAATGGCTACACCTTC; CDR3 protein: CASSRTVNGYTF
V gene: TRBV19; J gene: TRBJ2-5; D gene: TRBD2; clone size: .; CDR3 DNA: TGTGCCAGTAGCCCATCGGGGGGGGGCTGGGAGACCCAGTACTTC; CDR3 protein: CASSPSGGGWETQYF
V gene: TRBV29-1; J gene: TRBJ2-1; D gene: .; clone size: .; CDR3 DNA: TGCAGCGTTGCGAGGGAAGGTAGCTACAATGAGCAGTTCTTC; CDR3 protein: CSVAREGSYNEQFF
V gene: TRBV19; J gene: TRBJ1-1; D gene: .; clone size: .; CDR3 DNA: TGTGCCAGTAGCCTCATAGGGGGCACTGAAGCTTTCTTT; CDR3 protein: CASSLIGGTEAFF
V gene: TRBV2; J gene: TRBJ1-2; D gene: .; clone size: .; CDR3 DNA: TGTGCCAGCATTATTAGTCCCGTTAACTATGGCTACACCTTC; CDR3 protein: CASIISPVNYGYTF
V gene: TRBV2; J gene: TRBJ1-2; D gene: .; clone size: once; CDR3 DNA: TGTGCCAGCAGTGAAGCCGGACAGAGGCTAGGTGGCTACACCTTC; CDR3 protein: CASSEAGQRLGGYTF
V gene: TRBV5-1; J gene: TRBJ1-2; D gene: TRBD1; clone size: .; CDR3 DNA: TGCGCCAGCAGCCGCGGGACAGGGAACTATGGCTACACCTTC; CDR3 protein: CASSRGTGNYGYTF
V gene: TRBV3-1/TRBV3-2; J gene: TRBJ1-2; D gene: .; clone size: .; CDR3 DNA: TGTGCCAGCAGTCGGACAGCCACTAACTATGGCTACACCTTC; CDR3 protein: CASSRTATNYGYTF
V gene: TRBV12-3/TRBV12-4; J gene: TRBJ1-2; D gene: TRBD1; clone size: .; CDR3 DNA: TGTGCCAGCAGTACGGGACAGGGGGACGGCTACACCTTC; CDR3 protein: CASSTGQGDGYTF
V gene: TRBV6-4; J gene: TRBJ1-5; D gene: .; clone size: .; CDR3 DNA: TGTGCCAGCAGTGACTCAATGAGGGTATCCCTTAGCAATCAGCCCCAGCATTTT; CDR3 protein: CASSDSMRVSLSNQPQHF
V gene: TRBV30; J gene: TRBJ2-5; D gene: TRBD2; clone size: .; CDR3 DNA: TGTGCCTGGGCCCCTTGGCCGAGACTAGCTAAAGAGACCCAGTACTTC; CDR3 protein: CAWAPWPRLAKETQYF
V gene: TRBV27; J gene: TRBJ2-1; D gene: TRBD1; clone size: .; CDR3 DNA: TGTGCCAGCAGTCTCCGGGACAGCGCCTCCAATGAGCAGTTCTTC; CDR3 protein: CASSLRDSASNEQFF
V gene: TRBV9; J gene: TRBJ2-3; D gene: TRBD1; clone size: .; CDR3 DNA: TGTGCCAGCAGCGTGGGACAGGGCCACACAGATACGCAGTATTTT; CDR3 protein: CASSVGQGHTDTQYF
V gene: TRBV9; J gene: TRBJ1-1; D gene: .; clone size: .; CDR3 DNA: TGTGCCAGCAGCGGATCGGGACACCCGAACACTGAAGCTTTCTTT; CDR3 protein: CASSGSGHPNTEAFF
V gene: TRBV11-1; J gene: TRBJ2-7; D gene: TRBD2; clone size: once; CDR3 DNA: TGTGCCAGCAGCCCCGGACTAGCGGGACCCGGCGAGCAGTACTTC; CDR3 protein: CASSPGLAGPGEQYF
V gene: TRBV13; J gene: TRBJ2-2; D gene: .; clone size: .; CDR3 DNA: TGTGCCAGCAGCTTGAGGCGGGGAGGAGGCGGCACCGGGGAGCTGTTTTTT; CDR3 protein: CASSLRRGGGGTGELFF
V gene: TRBV3-1/TRBV3-2; J gene: TRBJ2-5; D gene: TRBD1; clone size: .; CDR3 DNA: TGTGCCAGCAGCCAAGGACAGGGGGCAGAGACCCAGTACTTC; CDR3 protein: CASSQGQGAETQYF
V gene: TRBV15; J gene: TRBJ2-1; D gene: TRBD2; clone size: .; CDR3 DNA: TGTGCCACCAGCAGAGACTTGACTAGCGGCAATGAGCAGTTCTTC; CDR3 protein: CATSRDLTSGNEQFF
V gene: TRBV7-2; J gene: TRBJ2-1; D gene: .; clone size: .; CDR3 DNA: TGTGCCAACCTACGTAGCGGCTACAATGAGCAGTTCTTC; CDR3 protein: CANLRSGYNEQFF
V gene: TRBV7-9; J gene: TRBJ1-2; D gene: .; clone size: .; CDR3 DNA: TGTGCCAGCAGCACCCAGGAGGCTAGTTTGTACTATGGCTACACCTTC; CDR3 protein: CASSTQEASLYYGYTF
V gene: TRBV30; J gene: TRBJ2-5; D gene: TRBD2; clone size: .; CDR3 DNA: TGTGCCTGGAGTACGGGGGCGGGGGGCACCCAAGAGACCCAGTACTTC; CDR3 protein: CAWSTGAGGTQETQYF
V gene: TRBV7-9; J gene: TRBJ1-6; D gene: .; clone size: .; CDR3 DNA: TGTGCCAGCAGCCCAGTCGGCGGTGGGAGCTCCTATAATTCACCCCTCCACTTT; CDR3 protein: CASSPVGGGSSYNSPLHF
V gene: TRBV4-1; J gene: TRBJ1-5; D gene: TRBD1; clone size: .; CDR3 DNA: TGCGCCAGCAGCCAAGCGGGACAGGGCAATCAGCCCCAGCATTTT; CDR3 protein: CASSQAGQGNQPQHF
V gene: TRBV4-1; J gene: TRBJ2-5; D gene: .; clone size: .; CDR3 DNA: TGCGCCAGCAGCCAAGATCGGCGGGAGACCCAGTACTTC; CDR3 protein: CASSQDRRETQYF
V gene: TRBV2; J gene: TRBJ2-3; D gene: .; clone size: .; CDR3 DNA: TGTGCCAGCAGTTTTCAGGGGTCCTTCACAGATACGCAGTATTTT; CDR3 protein: CASSFQGSFTDTQYF